The rows below give T cell receptor beta chains drawn from one sample of a study of cytomegalovirus exposure and HLA in healthy donors. The method was immunoSEQ multiplex PCR; TCRdb's version includes in-frame clones alone and lacks a portion of them. The sample has about 98,000 clones, about three quarters seen once. The sample taken for sequencing was PBMCs. The receptors were gathered from a man aged 35 to 55 in good health and CMV-seronegative. Each CDR3 is given with its conserved first and last residue. A D gene is named only where the DNA matches it firmly. Size values are once, few and many counts, or a class for expanded clones, and some rows have none.

>TRBD1|16|TRBJ2-5|TRBV5-1|.
CASSLSPTGVGETQYF
TGCGCCAGCAGCTTGAGTCCCACAGGGGTTGGAGAGACCCAGTACTTC
>TRBD1|16|TRBJ2-2|TRBV5-1|.
CASTMPGQGASGELFF
TGCGCCAGCACCATGCCGGGACAGGGGGCTTCCGGGGAGCTGTTTTTT
>.|16|TRBJ1-2|TRBV11-1|few
CASSPPGLAGAYGYTF
TGTGCCAGCAGCCCCCCTGGCCTGGCCGGAGCTTATGGCTACACCTTC
>TRBD1|21|TRBJ1-5|TRBV19|.
CASTLRRGDGGQGGGNQPQHF
TGTGCCAGTACCCTTAGGAGGGGGGATGGGGGACAGGGTGGAGGCAATCAGCCCCAGCATTTT
>TRBD2|16|TRBJ2-5|TRBV7-2|.
CASSLGERGGSETQYF
TGTGCCAGCAGCTTAGGGGAGCGGGGGGGCTCGGAGACCCAGTACTTC
>TRBD1|17|TRBJ2-5|TRBV18|.
CASSPPLGTGNQETQYF
TGTGCCAGCTCACCACCTCTGGGGACAGGTAACCAAGAGACCCAGTACTTC
>.|13|TRBJ1-3|TRBV29-1|.
CSVSLARGNTIYF
TGCAGCGTTTCCCTCGCGAGGGGAAACACCATATATTTT
>.|14|TRBJ1-1|TRBV2|.
CASSSWGGNTEAFF
TGTGCCAGCAGTAGTTGGGGAGGGAACACTGAAGCTTTCTTT
>.|14|TRBJ2-7|TRBV5-8|.
CASSLGPVSYEQYF
TGTGCCAGCAGCTTGGGTCCAGTCTCCTACGAGCAGTACTTC
>.|16|TRBJ1-3|TRBV29-1|few
CSARGAGRLSGNTIYF
TGCAGCGCCCGGGGGGCAGGGAGGCTCTCTGGAAACACCATATATTTT
>TRBD1|15|TRBJ1-4|TRBV6-6|.
CASTRRGTGNEKLFF
TGTGCCAGCACCCGAAGGGGGACAGGGAATGAAAAACTGTTTTTT
>.|11|TRBJ2-1|TRBV10-3|few
CAIMGSNEQFF
TGTGCCATCATGGGCAGCAATGAGCAGTTCTTC
>.|14|TRBJ1-2|TRBV5-1|.
CASSGITGLDGYTF
TGCGCCAGCAGCGGAATAACAGGTTTGGATGGCTACACCTTC
>.|13|TRBJ1-2|TRBV7-9|few
CASSRTGFAGYTF
TGTGCCAGCAGCCGTACAGGGTTTGCTGGCTACACCTTC
>.|14|TRBJ1-4|TRBV11-2|few
CASSLVGGPGKLFF
TGTGCCAGCAGCTTAGTCGGAGGGCCCGGAAAACTGTTTTTT
>.|16|TRBJ1-5|TRBV7-2|.
CASSLPRGGGNQPQHF
TGTGCCAGCAGCTTACCTAGAGGGGGTGGCAATCAGCCCCAGCATTTT
>.|14|TRBJ2-7|TRBV7-9|.
CASSPQGGSYEQYF
TGTGCCAGCAGCCCCCAAGGGGGATCCTACGAGCAGTACTTC
>.|15|TRBJ2-2|TRBV15|.
CATRQTGTNTGELFF
TGTGCCACCAGACAGACAGGCACGAACACCGGGGAGCTGTTTTTT
>TRBD1|16|TRBJ2-2|TRBV27|.
CASSFSGQGVTGELFF
TGTGCCAGCAGTTTTTCCGGACAGGGAGTCACCGGGGAGCTGTTTTTT
>TRBD1|15|TRBJ1-2|TRBV5-4|once
CASADPKGQTYGYTF
TGTGCCAGCGCCGACCCCAAGGGACAGACCTATGGCTACACCTTC
>.|13|TRBJ2-7|TRBV6-1|.
CASSRVSSYEQYF
TGTGCCAGCAGTCGGGTGAGCTCCTACGAGCAGTACTTC
>TRBD1|15|TRBJ1-5|TRBV2|.
CASSSGTGSFQPQHF
TGTGCCAGCAGTTCCGGGACAGGGAGTTTTCAGCCCCAGCATTTT
>TRBD1|12|TRBJ1-3|TRBV7-9|.
CADATGGNTIYF
TGTGCCGACGCGACAGGGGGAAACACCATATATTTT
>.|11|TRBJ1-3|TRBV14|.
CASSQASTIYF
TGTGCCAGCAGCCAAGCCTCCACCATATATTTT
>TRBD1|15|TRBJ2-1|TRBV6-5|.
CASSPGQGFSNEQFF
TGTGCCAGCAGCCCAGGACAGGGTTTTAGCAATGAGCAGTTCTTC
>TRBD1|15|TRBJ2-7|TRBV7-2|.
CASSLSGTGGYEQYF
TGTGCCAGCAGCTTATCCGGGACAGGGGGCTACGAGCAGTACTTC
>TRBD1|14|TRBJ2-7|TRBV18|.
CASSPPDRDYEQYF
TGTGCCAGCTCACCACCGGACAGGGACTACGAGCAGTACTTC
>TRBD1|15|TRBJ1-4|TRBV5-4|.
CASSLPGTANEKLFF
TGTGCCAGCAGCTTACCCGGGACAGCTAATGAAAAACTGTTTTTT
>TRBD1|18|TRBJ2-3|TRBV7-2|.
CASSSGQGIRIGTDTQYF
TGTGCCAGCAGCTCGGGACAGGGTATTAGGATTGGCACAGATACGCAGTATTTT
>.|17|TRBJ1-6|TRBV7-6|.
CASSLMRAPIYNSPLHF
TGTGCCAGCAGCTTAATGAGGGCCCCGATCTATAATTCACCCCTCCACTTT
>TRBD1|14|TRBJ2-7|TRBV30|.
CAWSVSQGAYEQYF
TGTGCCTGGAGTGTCAGTCAGGGGGCTTACGAGCAGTACTTC
>TRBD1|15|TRBJ1-1|TRBV6-6|.
CASSYSRTGDTEAFF
TGTGCCAGCAGTTACTCGAGGACAGGGGACACTGAAGCTTTCTTT
>.|15|TRBJ1-3|TRBV18|.
CASREGATWGNTIYF
TGTGCCAGCAGAGAGGGAGCGACATGGGGAAACACCATATATTTT
>TRBD2|13|TRBJ2-1|TRBV7-6|.
CASSRDYYNEQFF
TGTGCCAGCAGCCGGGACTATTACAATGAGCAGTTCTTC
>TRBD1|13|TRBJ1-1|TRBV5-6|.
CASSWRTGPLSFF
TGTGCCAGCAGCTGGAGGACAGGACCGTTGTCTTTCTTT
>.|13|TRBJ1-2|TRBV2|.
CASSGSREGGYTF
TGTGCCAGCAGTGGGTCGAGGGAAGGCGGCTACACCTTC
>.|15|TRBJ2-1|TRBV4-2|once
CASSQGREHYNEQFF
TGTGCCAGCAGCCAAGGCAGGGAACACTACAATGAGCAGTTCTTC
>TRBD1|13|TRBJ2-5|TRBV29-1|.
CSVYRGMGETQYF
TGCAGCGTATACAGGGGGATGGGGGAGACCCAGTACTTC
>TRBD1|15|TRBJ1-5|TRBV7-9|once
CASSPGQGPNQPQHF
TGTGCCAGCAGCCCAGGACAGGGGCCCAATCAGCCCCAGCATTTT
>.|15|TRBJ1-6|TRBV27|.
CASSSSGHLNSPLHF
.
>TRBD1|16|TRBJ2-5|TRBV27|.
CASSTYKTGGWETQYF
TGTGCCAGCAGTACATACAAGACAGGGGGTTGGGAGACCCAGTACTTC
>.|15|TRBJ1-6|TRBV15|.
CATSRDRGSNSPLHF
TGTGCCACCAGCAGGGACCGGGGTTCCAATTCACCCCTCCACTTT
>TRBD1|13|TRBJ2-7|TRBV10-3|.
CAVGTGGRNEQYF
TGTGCCGTCGGGACAGGGGGCAGGAACGAGCAGTACTTC